This T cell receptor (beta chain) was sequenced in a study of regulatory T cells in long-lasting Graves disease. This clonotype was observed many times. The time point was: newly diagnosed GD, antithyroid drugs for less than 3 months. Researchers made the TCR library from RNA that was extracted from PBMCs. The CDR3 length is 14 residues. V lost 7 bases to trimming and J lost 6 bases; unmatched junction nucleotides: 7. In germline, CDR1 is MDHEN, CDR2 SYDVKM. Both iRepertoire HTBI primers and Arm-PCR of CDR3 regions were used to build the TCR beta libraries. MiXCR was run by TCRdb on the multiplex PCR reads, yielding one entry per CDR3 protein. The repertoire includes 300,000 to 400,000 distinct CDR3 sequences, roughly a sixth of them detected once, and 25% to 30% sits in the top ten. The sample also formed part of further work on T cells in Graves' hyperthyroidism and ophthalmopathy.

The J gene is TRBJ2-2, the V gene TRBV28, with 8 bases matching TRBD2. The sequenced sample was peripheral blood mononuclear cells (PBMCs), obtained at new diagnosis, from a patient treated with antithyroid drugs. This TCR was sampled from a man aged 40-50 years with Graves disease. The CDR3, as DNA: TGTGCCAGCAACCCGGGACTAGAGTCCGGGGAGCTGTTTTTT. Encoded protein: CASNPGLESGELFF.